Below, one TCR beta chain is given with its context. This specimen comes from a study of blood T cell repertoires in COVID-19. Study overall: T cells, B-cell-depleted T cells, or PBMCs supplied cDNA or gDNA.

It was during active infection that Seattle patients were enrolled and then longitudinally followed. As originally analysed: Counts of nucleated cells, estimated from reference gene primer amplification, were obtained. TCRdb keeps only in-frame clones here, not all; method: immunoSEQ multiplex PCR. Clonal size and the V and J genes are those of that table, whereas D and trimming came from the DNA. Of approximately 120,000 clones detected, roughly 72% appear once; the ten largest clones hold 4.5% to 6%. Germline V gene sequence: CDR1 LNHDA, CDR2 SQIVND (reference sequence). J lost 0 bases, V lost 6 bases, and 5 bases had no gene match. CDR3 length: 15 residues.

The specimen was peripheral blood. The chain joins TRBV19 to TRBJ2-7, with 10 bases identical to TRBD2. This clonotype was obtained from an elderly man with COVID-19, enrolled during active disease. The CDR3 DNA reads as TGTGCCAGTAGATCCCTAGCGGGAGACTCCTACGAGCAGTACTTC. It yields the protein CASRSLAGDSYEQYF.